This T cell receptor (beta chain) was observed in a study of blood T cell repertoires in COVID-19. Study details: In each case, the material was cDNA or gDNA derived from T cells, B-cell-depleted T cells, or PBMCs.

Researchers sorted participants into cohorts using their self-reported clinical history. Trimming cost V 4 bases and J 2 bases; bases outside gene matches: 2. Germline loops: CDR1 MNHEY, CDR2 SVGEGT. This CDR3 spans 13 amino acids. Sequenced by immunoSEQ multiplex PCR; TCRdb stores in-frame clones only, minus some. The data hold 250,000 to 300,000 clones, with around nine tenths observed a single time. The sample holds one count of this clone. The sample consisted of PBMCs or T cells enriched from blood (not recorded which). The chain has TRBV6-2 or TRBV6-3 and TRBJ2-7, with TRBD1 matching over 7 bases. This clonotype was sampled from a young woman who had recovered from COVID-19. The CDR3 protein is CASSFTGAYEQYF. DNA for the CDR3: TGTGCCAGCAGTTTTACAGGGGCCTACGAGCAGTACTTC.